Below, 18 T cell receptor beta chains from the same sample are listed, as sequenced in a study of brain T cells in children with intractable seizures. The protocol was immunoSEQ multiplex PCR, while the TCRdb copy is restricted to in-frame clones and leaves out a portion. This table has about 340,000 clones, about 93% appearing once. As for time point: blood from clinic visit 5 months post-surgery; TSC patient then seizure free. This specimen consisted of peripheral blood, obtained approximately 5 months after surgery. Receptor source: a boy less than two years old with tuberous sclerosis and intractable seizures.

This chain uses TRBV28 with TRBJ1-5; no reliable D call. V dropped 5 bases and J dropped 0 bases, with 20 bases sitting between them. Germline values: CDR1 MDHEN, CDR2 SYDVKM. The CDR3 covers 18 residues. CDR3 DNA: TGTGCCAGCAGTCCCTCGGGTCGATCGGAATATAGCAATCAGCCCCAGCATTTT. This gives the protein CASSPSGRSEYSNQPQHF.

The J gene is TRBJ1-2, the V gene TRBV7-8; D possibly corresponds to TRBD1 (5 bases). Germline lookup yields CDR1 SGHVS and CDR2 FQNEAQ. The CDR3 is made up of 11 amino acids. Trimming shortened V by 8 bases and J by 4 bases, and 8 bases separated the two germline ends. The CDR3 sequence: CASGTFYGYTF. CDR3 nucleotide sequence: TGTGCCAGCGGGACTTTCTATGGCTACACCTTC.

V is TRBV27 and J is TRBJ2-7, with 13 bases fitting TRBD2. Germline trimming cut 4 bases from V and 5 bases from J; bases unmatched to any gene: 8. CDR1 and CDR2 from the germline V gene are MNHEY and SMNVEV (reference sequence). The CDR3 runs 16 residues. The DNA for the CDR3 is TGTGCCAGCAGTTCGTTACTAGCGGGAGGGCTCAACGAGCAGTACTTC. Its translation: CASSSLLAGGLNEQYF.

J is TRBJ2-5 and V is TRBV3-1 (or the pseudogene TRBV3-2), with 9 nucleotides matching TRBD2. V was clipped by 0 bases and J by 6 bases; unmatched bases: 8. This CDR3 is built from 16 residues. Germline lookup yields CDR1 LGHDT and CDR2 YNNKEL (reference sequence). CDR3 loop: CASSQDGGGGRQTQYF. In nucleotides, the CDR3 is TGTGCCAGCAGCCAAGACGGCGGGGGGGGTCGTCAGACCCAGTACTTC.

The chain combines TRBV9 with TRBJ1-3; no reliable D call. V was trimmed by 0 bases and J by 3 bases, leaving 10 bases between them. CDR3 size: 15 residues. The V gene's germline CDR1 is SGDLS and CDR2 YYNGEE. The CDR3 region has the DNA TGTGCCAGCAGCGTAGACTCGGGGTATGGAAACACCATATATTTT. It is translated as CASSVDSGYGNTIYF. The variable domain in full, completed from reference TRBV9 and TRBJ1-3, reads DSGVTQTPKHLITATGQRVTLRCSPRSGDLSVYWYQQSLDQGLQFLIQYYNGEERAKGNILERFSAQQFPDLHSELNLSSLELGDSALYFCASSVDSGYGNTIYFGEGSWLTVV.

This clone has only one observation. The chain joins TRBV18 to TRBJ2-7; D is perhaps TRBD1 or TRBD2 (6 bases each). CDR1 is KGHSH and CDR2 is LQKENI in the germline V gene. Trimming cost V 3 bases and J 5 bases, with 11 bases left between them. This CDR3 has 13 amino acids. The CDR3 loop reads CASSPPGGNEQYF. DNA of the CDR3: TGTGCCAGCTCACCTCCCGGGGGCAACGAGCAGTACTTC.

V is TRBV30 and J is TRBJ1-1, with D uncertain. Trimming removed 5 bases at V and 7 bases at J, with 14 bases between. Germline loops: CDR1 GTSNPN, CDR2 SVGIG (reference sequence). This CDR3 has 12 residues. The CDR3: CAWGPLNGEAFF. The CDR3 coding sequence is TGTGCCTGGGGACCCCTGAACGGTGAAGCTTTCTTT.

The chain joins TRBV15 to TRBJ1-2, with a possible D match to TRBD1 (5 bases). Germline assignment: CDR1 LNHNV and CDR2 YYDKDF (reference sequence). CDR3 size: 13 residues. V dropped 5 bases and J dropped 4 bases, with 11 bases sitting between them. The CDR3 loop reads CATSFSGAYGYTF. The CDR3 DNA sequence: TGTGCCACCAGCTTCTCTGGGGCCTATGGCTACACCTTC.

This chain links TRBV18 with TRBJ1-3; D remains unclear. Trimming pared 5 bases from V and 0 bases from J, leaving 11 bases between. This CDR3 is built from 15 residues. The germline V gene encodes CDR1 KGHSH and CDR2 LQKENI. The CDR3 loop is CASSLGGNSGNTIYF. CDR3 sequence (DNA): TGTGCCAGCTCATTAGGCGGAAACTCTGGAAACACCATATATTTT.

The chain has TRBV6-6 and TRBJ2-7; a weak D match, TRBD2 (5 bases). The CDR3 is 13 residues long. Trimming shortened V by 1 base and J by 4 bases, and 8 bases separated the two germline ends. The germline V gene has CDR1 MNHNY and CDR2 SVGAGI (reference sequence). The CDR3 region has the DNA TGTGCCAGCAGTTACTTCACGGGATACGAGCAGTACTTC. The encoded protein is CASSYFTGYEQYF.

The chain recombines TRBV5-6 with TRBJ1-2; D remains unclear. The CDR3 totals 18 residues. Trimming removed 2 bases at V and 2 bases at J, with 22 bases between. Germline loops: CDR1 SGHDT, CDR2 YYEEEE. In nucleotides, the CDR3 is TGTGCCAGCAGCTTTTTTGAGCGGACGGGCGAAAGCAACTATGGCTACACCTTC. This codes for CASSFFERTGESNYGYTF.

The gene calls are TRBV18 and TRBJ1-2; D is uncertain. Germline V gene lookup returns CDR1 KGHSH and CDR2 LQKENI. CDR3 size: 15 residues. Trimming removed 2 bases at V and 8 bases at J, with 18 bases between. The CDR3 DNA reads as TGTGCCAGCTCACCATATCCGGAGGGCACGGCCGGCTACACCTTC. Residues: CASSPYPEGTAGYTF.

V and J are TRBV6-4 and TRBJ1-2; TRBD1 agrees at 9 bases. The CDR3 is made up of 16 amino acids. Germline V gives CDR1 MRHNA, CDR2 SNTAGT. Unmatched junction bases numbered 12, after V lost 3 bases and J lost 7 bases. CDR3 protein: CASSELPGQGFSGYTF. CDR3 nucleotides: TGTGCCAGCAGTGAACTCCCGGGACAGGGTTTCTCTGGCTACACCTTC.

CDR3 sequence: CASSWGRNYEQYF. Here the CDR3 DNA reads TGTGCCAGTAGCTGGGGACGGAACTACGAGCAGTACTTC. The J gene is TRBJ2-7, the V gene TRBV19; possibly TRBD1 or TRBD2 for D (5 bases each). The V gene lost 6 bases and the J gene lost 3 bases, with 12 bases spanning the gap. The CDR3 covers 13 residues. CDR1 and CDR2 (germline): LNHDA, SQIVND (reference sequence).

A single count supports this clone. The CDR3 sequence: CASDEGDRNGYTF. DNA of the CDR3: TGTGCCAGCGACGAGGGCGACCGAAATGGCTACACCTTC. The rearrangement joins TRBV2 to TRBJ1-2; D is unresolved. V was shortened by 8 bases and J by 6 bases, with 16 bases between the two germline ends. In germline, CDR1 is SNHLY, CDR2 FYNNEI. The CDR3 spans 13 residues.

The rearrangement links TRBV27 to TRBJ1-6, with TRBD1 as a possible D gene (5 bases). Germline V lookup: CDR1 MNHEY, CDR2 SMNVEV (reference sequence). Trimming took 1 base from V and 10 from J, leaving 8 bases between them. CDR3 length: 13 amino acids. Here the CDR3 DNA reads TGTGCCAGCAGTTTATGGGGGGGATCACCCCTCCACTTT. It yields the protein CASSLWGGSPLHF.

The J gene is TRBJ1-2, the V gene TRBV5-4; D is perhaps TRBD1 (5 bases). Trimming took off 0 bases at V and 1 base at J, with 10 bases between the two ends. The CDR3 extends over 15 amino acids. Germline CDR1 and CDR2: SGHNT and YYREEE (reference sequence). The chain's CDR3 is CASSLDLQVNYGYTF. The CDR3 nucleotides read TGTGCCAGCAGCTTGGACTTACAGGTTAACTATGGCTACACCTTC.

The chain employs TRBV9 and TRBJ2-3; no clear D gene. Germline V gene lookup returns CDR1 SGDLS and CDR2 YYNGEE. V was shortened by 3 bases and J by 0 bases, with 8 bases between the two germline ends. This CDR3 contains 14 residues. CDR3 nucleotides: TGTGCCAGCAGCGCAACTGCTAGCACAGATACGCAGTATTTT. It codes for CASSATASTDTQYF.